The 25 T cell receptor beta chains reported below all come from one sample, sequenced in a study of sequential checkpoint blockade in melanoma. As to treatment: randomized to nivolumab then ipilimumab (arm A) or the reverse (arm B). Assay used: immunoSEQ multiplex PCR; TCRdb lists only in-frame clones, some missing. In the table there are some 8,000 clones, roughly nine tenths of which are singletons. This sample comprised CD8+ T cells sorted from blood (inferred from file names), obtained from a patient given nivolumab and ipilimumab in sequence. The source is a human donor with melanoma.

The V call is TRBV11-2, the J call TRBJ1-3; TRBD1 matches at 12 bases. V dropped 5 bases and J dropped 4; count of bases not matched to a gene: 6. The CDR3 has 16 amino acids. Germline CDR1 and CDR2: SGHAT and FQNNGV. CDR3 sequence: CASSPRDRGPGNTIYF. The CDR3 region has the DNA TGTGCCAGCAGCCCAAGGGACAGGGGGCCCGGAAACACCATATATTTT.

This rearrangement joins TRBV10-1 to TRBJ2-1; 10 bases line up with TRBD2. In germline, CDR1 is WNHNN, CDR2 SYGVQD (reference sequence). Trimming took 9 bases from V and 6 from J; bases not matched to a gene: 14. This CDR3 comprises 16 residues. Written as DNA, the CDR3 is TGCGCCAGGAGCTCGCACCAACTAGCGGGACGCAATGAGCAGTTCTTC. Protein: CARSSHQLAGRNEQFF.

The genes are TRBV5-4 and TRBJ2-7; no clear D. Trimming stripped 4 bases from V and 1 base from J, with 15 bases between. The CDR3 extends over 15 amino acids. Looked up from germline, CDR1 is SGHNT and CDR2 is YYREEE (reference sequence). DNA of the CDR3: TGTGCCAGCAGCCTCTCAGACAAATCTTCCTACGAGCAGTACTTC. As protein: CASSLSDKSSYEQYF.

The V call is TRBV7-3, the J call TRBJ1-1; TRBD1 might be the D (5 bases). Trimming removed 2 bases at V and 1 base at J, with 5 bases between. Germline V lookup: CDR1 SGHTA, CDR2 FQGTGA. This CDR3 is built from 13 residues. The CDR3, as DNA: TGTGCCAGCAGCTTAGACAGGAACACTGAAGCTTTCTTT. This gives the protein CASSLDRNTEAFF.

V usage is TRBV27 and J usage is TRBJ1-5; D perhaps matches TRBD1 (5 bases). Germline V gene data show CDR1 as MNHEY and CDR2 as SMNVEV (reference sequence). Trimming stripped 8 bases from V and 1 base from J, with 9 bases between. The CDR3 length is 13 residues. CDR3 coding DNA: TGTGCCAGCGGGGGGGGAAGCAATCAGCCCCAGCATTTT. This gives the protein CASGGGSNQPQHF.

This rearrangement joins TRBV9 to TRBJ2-7; tentative D call: TRBD2 (6 bases). This CDR3 is 14 amino acids long. Germline V gives CDR1 SGDLS, CDR2 YYNGEE. The V gene lost 3 bases and the J gene lost 6 bases, with 16 bases spanning the gap. CDR3 DNA: TGTGCCAGCAGCGCGGACTCTCCCGGGAGCGAGCAGTACTTC. Translated, it gives CASSADSPGSEQYF.

The V call is TRBV29-1, the J call TRBJ2-7; a possible D gene is TRBD1 (7 bases). The V gene lost 7 bases and the J gene lost 3 bases, with 16 bases spanning the gap. Germline CDR1 SQVTM, CDR2 ANQGSEA. This CDR3 is 13 amino acids long. The chain's CDR3 is CSAGGTANYEQYF. CDR3 sequence (DNA): TGCAGCGCTGGGGGGACAGCAAACTACGAGCAGTACTTC.

CDR3: CASSQSQGQTEAFF. In DNA, the CDR3 is TGCGCCAGCAGCCAAAGTCAGGGGCAAACTGAAGCTTTCTTT. The chain couples TRBV4-1 to TRBJ1-1; possibly TRBD1 for D (6 bases). This CDR3 has 14 amino acids. Per the germline V gene, CDR1 is MGHRA and CDR2 is YSYEKL. Trimming left V 2 bases short and J 5 bases short, with 12 bases between.

The chain joins TRBV9 to TRBJ1-4, with D possibly TRBD1 on 6 matching bases. Germline V gene data show CDR1 as SGDLS and CDR2 as YYNGEE. The CDR3 runs 15 residues. Trimming took off 0 bases at V and 4 bases at J, with 10 bases between the two ends. This CDR3 is CASSVGTANNEKLFF. The CDR3 nucleotides read TGTGCCAGCAGCGTAGGGACAGCTAATAATGAAAAACTGTTTTTT.

This clone came up a few times. The V and J genes are TRBV19 and TRBJ2-7; 10 positions agree with TRBD1. V lost 5 bases and J lost 3; bases outside the gene matches: 4. Germline lookup yields CDR1 LNHDA and CDR2 SQIVND (reference sequence). The CDR3 spans 14 residues. The CDR3 here is CASSPGTGDYEQYV. The DNA of the CDR3 is TGTGCCAGTAGTCCGGGGACAGGGGACTACGAGCAGTACGTC.

The chain employs TRBV7-9 and TRBJ2-7, with 7 nucleotides matching TRBD2. Germline loops: CDR1 SEHNR, CDR2 FQNEAQ (reference sequence). J was trimmed by 2 bases and V by 3 bases; bases with no gene match: 4. CDR3 length: 14 amino acids. The CDR3 nucleotides are TGTGCCAGCAGCTTGCGGGGGAACCCCTACGAGCAGTACTTC. Encoded protein: CASSLRGNPYEQYF.

The table lists this clone with a few counts. The chain uses TRBV19 and TRBJ2-1, with TRBD1 as a possible D gene (6 bases). Germline-derived CDR1 and CDR2 are LNHDA and SQIVND (reference sequence). Trimming pared 5 bases from V and 7 bases from J, leaving 15 bases between. The CDR3 loop spans 14 amino acids. CDR3 amino acids: CASSSLVGTNEQFF. As DNA, the CDR3 is TGTGCCAGTAGTTCCCTAGTAGGGACAAATGAGCAGTTCTTC.

The chain joins TRBV9 to TRBJ1-2; D is ambiguous. This CDR3 has 15 amino acids. V lost 6 bases, J lost 6 bases, and 21 bases lay in between. Germline-derived CDR1 and CDR2 are SGDLS and YYNGEE. The CDR3 protein is CASTRSAGVGDGYTF. Written as DNA, the CDR3 is TGTGCCAGCACCCGATCGGCGGGCGTCGGAGATGGCTACACCTTC.

The chain links TRBV9 to TRBJ2-7; tentative D call: TRBD2 (6 bases). V gave up 4 bases and J gave up 0 bases, with 11 bases separating them. Germline CDR1 and CDR2: SGDLS and YYNGEE. The length of the CDR3 is 14 residues. CDR3 bases: TGTGCCAGCAGCACGGGGGACTTCTCCTACGAGCAGTACTTC. Translating it yields CASSTGDFSYEQYF.

The chain carries TRBV27 and TRBJ1-2; TRBD1 matches 7 bases. Trimming removed 3 bases from V and 4 bases from J; junction bases left unmatched: 5. The germline gives CDR1 MNHEY, CDR2 SMNVEV (reference sequence). This CDR3 contains 14 residues. CDR3 sequence (DNA): TGTGCCAGCAGTTTCGACAGGGCCCCCTATGGCTACACCTTC. This gives the protein CASSFDRAPYGYTF.

The chain links TRBV9 to TRBJ1-1; D gene uncertain. Germline CDR1 reads SGDLS; CDR2 reads YYNGEE. The germline V and J ends were trimmed by 3 bases and 5 bases, with 11 bases remaining between them. CDR3 length: 13 amino acids. The CDR3 sequence: CASSEAAGTEAFF. The CDR3 nucleotides read TGTGCCAGCAGCGAGGCAGCGGGGACTGAAGCTTTCTTT.

The chain recombines TRBV27 with TRBJ2-7; D ambiguous. The V end lost 2 bases, the J end lost 2 bases, and 10 bases lay between the germline ends. CDR3 length equals 14 residues. Germline lookup yields CDR1 MNHEY and CDR2 SMNVEV (reference sequence). The CDR3 is CASSLGSEAYEQYF. The CDR3 DNA reads as TGTGCCAGCAGTTTAGGATCAGAGGCCTACGAGCAGTACTTC.

V usage is TRBV5-1 and J usage is TRBJ2-7; D gene uncertain. The CDR3 is 13 amino acids. Trimming removed 1 base at V and 1 base at J, with 6 bases between. CDR1 is SGHRS, CDR2 YFSETQ, per germline. The CDR3 DNA is TGCGCCAGCAGCTTGTCCAGGTCCTACGAGCAGTACTTC. Its protein is CASSLSRSYEQYF.

This clone has only one observation. The chain carries TRBV4-1 and TRBJ1-1; D gene ambiguous. CDR3 length: 13 amino acids. Trimming took 1 base from V and 0 from J, leaving 3 bases between them. Germline lookup yields CDR1 MGHRA and CDR2 YSYEKL. The CDR3 loop is CASSQVMNTEAFF. For the CDR3, the DNA is TGCGCCAGCAGCCAAGTTATGAACACTGAAGCTTTCTTT.

This chain connects TRBV4-3 to TRBJ1-3; possible D gene TRBD1, 5 bases. The CDR3 has 19 amino acids. The germline gives CDR1 LGHNA, CDR2 YSLEER. V was shortened by 0 bases and J by 0 bases, with 18 bases between the two germline ends. The DNA of the CDR3 is TGCGCCAGCAGCCAAGATCAGCCAGGACACCCCTACTCTGGAAACACCATATATTTT. Translated: CASSQDQPGHPYSGNTIYF.

In this sample, this clone turned up once. V gene TRBV13 combines with J gene TRBJ2-7, with D tentatively TRBD1 (6 bases). CDR1 is PRHDT and CDR2 is FYEKMQ in the germline V gene (reference sequence). The CDR3 length is 14 residues. Trimming removed 5 bases at V and 4 bases at J, with 15 bases between. In DNA form, the CDR3 reads TGTGCCAGCAGCCCAGGGGTAGCGTCTTACGAGCAGTACGTC. Amino acid sequence: CASSPGVASYEQYV.

The V call is TRBV9, the J call TRBJ1-2; the D gene is possibly TRBD1 (5 bases). The V end lost 0 bases, the J end lost 4 bases, and 16 bases lay between the germline ends. The CDR3 is made up of 16 amino acids. Germline CDR1 reads SGDLS; CDR2 reads YYNGEE. The CDR3 sequence is CASSVGPPGQGYGYTF. Here the CDR3 DNA reads TGTGCCAGCAGCGTAGGCCCCCCCGGGCAGGGCTATGGCTACACCTTC.

This sequence joins TRBV21-1 and TRBJ2-7; the table's D gene call, TRBD2, was not cross checked with the DNA. TRBV21-1 counts as a pseudogene. This CDR3 has 14 amino acids. CDR3 nucleotide sequence: TGTGCCAGCAGCAAAGCCGGGAGGGGGTACGAGCAGTACGTC. Protein: CASSKAGRGYEQYV.

V and J are TRBV5-6 and TRBJ2-7; 9 bases align to TRBD1. This CDR3 has 16 amino acids. The trim removed 7 bases at V and 3 bases at J, leaving 14 bases unmatched. CDR1 SGHDT and CDR2 YYEEEE come from the germline V gene. The CDR3 DNA reads as TGTGCCAGCCACCTAACTGGGGACAGGGATTACTACGAGCAGTACGTC. Protein: CASHLTGDRDYYEQYV.

The CDR3: CASSWRQGREETQYF. CDR3 coding DNA: TGTGCCAGCAGTTGGCGACAGGGGAGAGAAGAGACCCAGTACTTC. The chain is built from TRBV28 and TRBJ2-5; TRBD1 matches at 8 bases. Germline-derived CDR1 and CDR2 are MDHEN and SYDVKM. J was trimmed by 3 bases and V by 4 bases; bases with no gene match: 7. CDR3 length: 15 residues.